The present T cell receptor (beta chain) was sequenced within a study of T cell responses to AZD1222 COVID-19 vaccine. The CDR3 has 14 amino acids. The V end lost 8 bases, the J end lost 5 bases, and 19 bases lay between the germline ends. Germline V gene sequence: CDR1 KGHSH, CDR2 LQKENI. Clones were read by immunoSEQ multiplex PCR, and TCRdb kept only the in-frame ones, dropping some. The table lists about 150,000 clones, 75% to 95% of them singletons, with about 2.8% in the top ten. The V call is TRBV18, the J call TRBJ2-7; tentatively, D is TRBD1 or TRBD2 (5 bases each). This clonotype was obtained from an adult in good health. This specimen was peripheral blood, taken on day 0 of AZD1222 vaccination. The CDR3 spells CASPGASFVHEQYF. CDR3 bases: TGTGCCAGCCCCGGGGCTAGCTTCGTCCACGAGCAGTACTTC.